This T cell receptor beta chain is from a study of T cells after yellow fever vaccination. Study-level points and caveats: Some clonotypes, a small share, were shared between CD4 and CD8 compartments.

In its sample, this clonotype was seen many times. What it binds is unknown. Germline V gene data show CDR1 as SGHDT and CDR2 as YYEEEE. The CDR3 consists of 15 residues. Trimming took off 4 bases at V and 0 bases at J, with 11 bases between the two ends. TCRdb called the 5' RACE reads again in MiXCR, with one record for every CDR3 protein. Seen here are hundreds of thousands of distinct CDR3 sequences, around 20% observed once, and the top ten hold over 15%. This clonotype was obtained from a man younger than 35 who received the YFV17D yellow fever vaccine. Here the sequenced sample was PBMCs, taken before the yellow fever booster vaccination. The V gene is TRBV5-6, the J gene TRBJ2-4; possibly TRBD2 for D (6 bases). The CDR3: CASSVPGVAKNIQYF. CDR3 nucleotide sequence: TGTGCCAGCAGCGTCCCGGGGGTAGCCAAAAACATTCAGTACTTC.